Following are 6 T cell receptor beta chains from one sample sequenced in a study of cytomegalovirus exposure and HLA in healthy donors. Data came from immunoSEQ multiplex PCR; TCRdb stores just in-frame clones and leaves some out. The data contain around 240,000 clones, 85% to 90% of them singletons. The sample taken for sequencing was PBMCs. These receptors were collected from a woman younger than 30 in good health and CMV-seronegative.

The genes are TRBV25-1 and TRBJ1-1; D is ambiguous. The CDR3 is made up of 15 amino acids. Germline loops: CDR1 MGHDK, CDR2 SYGVNS. V shed 3 bases and J shed 1 base, with 12 bases lying between them. Here the CDR3 reads CASSDSLGGNTEAFF. The DNA of the CDR3 is TGTGCCAGCAGTGACTCCTTGGGAGGGAACACTGAAGCTTTCTTT.

This sequence joins TRBV7-9 and TRBJ2-7; 10 nucleotides match TRBD1. This CDR3 region has 14 residues. V dropped 5 bases and J dropped 6; count of bases not matched to a gene: 7. Looked up from germline, CDR1 is SEHNR and CDR2 is FQNEAQ (reference sequence). CDR3 sequence (DNA): TGTGCCAGCAGCAACCGACAGGGGGCGGGCGAGCAGTACTTC. Translated: CASSNRQGAGEQYF.

This chain connects TRBV4-1 to TRBJ2-3; no definite D call. CDR3 size: 14 residues. Germline V gene data show CDR1 as MGHRA and CDR2 as YSYEKL. Deletions cut 2 bases from V and 0 bases from J, with 6 bases between. As DNA, the CDR3 is TGCGCCAGCAGCCAATTTAGCAGCACAGATACGCAGTATTTT. It encodes CASSQFSSTDTQYF.

Only one count was recorded for this clone. The chain has TRBV6-5 and TRBJ2-2; 11 bases match TRBD1. Germline V gene data show CDR1 as MNHEY and CDR2 as SVGAGI. This CDR3 has 15 residues. Germline trimming cut 6 bases from V and 4 bases from J; bases unmatched to any gene: 4. CDR3 protein: CASRNGTGGTGELFF. The CDR3 DNA is TGTGCCAGCAGAAACGGGACAGGGGGCACCGGGGAGCTGTTTTTT.

This sequence joins TRBV7-2 and TRBJ2-7; 7 bases align to TRBD1. The germline V gene encodes CDR1 SGHTA and CDR2 FQGNSA. The ends lost 1 base at V and 6 bases at J; junction bases unmatched: 6. The CDR3 consists of 14 residues. In nucleotides, the CDR3 is TGTGCCAGCAGCTTAGTAGGCAGGGGGAGCGAGCAGTACGTC. Residues: CASSLVGRGSEQYV.

The chain has TRBV11-1 and TRBJ2-7, with TRBD1 matching 8 bases. The V gene's germline CDR1 is SGHAT and CDR2 FQDESV (reference sequence). CDR3 length: 14 amino acids. The V and J ends lost 5 bases and 3 bases, in that order; junction bases with no gene match: 6. The CDR3 protein is CASSHPGQDYEQYF. The CDR3 nucleotides are TGTGCCAGCAGCCATCCGGGACAGGACTACGAGCAGTACTTC.